This TCR beta chain originates from a study of T cells in tumors after PD-1 blockade. Study-level information: A subset received ongoing vismodegib 150 mg daily alongside anti-PD-1 therapy. Mean per blood sample: 90,000 to 120,000 templates (roughly 22,000-270,000), 36,536 unique clonotypes.

TCRdb's copy holds only in-frame clones and misses some; the assay was immunoSEQ multiplex PCR. The table has about 20,000 clones, roughly 80% seen once. The ends were cut back, 2 bases at V and 0 bases at J, with 12 bases in the middle. The CDR3 totals 16 residues. Germline loops: CDR1 SGHRS, CDR2 YFSETQ. The rearrangement links TRBV5-1 to TRBJ2-4, with a tentative D call TRBD2 (6 bases). The sample was PBMCs, taken after anti-PD-1 therapy. This TCR was sampled from a human donor with advanced basal cell or squamous cell carcinoma (not recorded which). The CDR3 here is CASSFRDGRAKNIQYF. DNA of the CDR3: TGCGCCAGCAGCTTCCGGGACGGGAGAGCCAAAAACATTCAGTACTTC.